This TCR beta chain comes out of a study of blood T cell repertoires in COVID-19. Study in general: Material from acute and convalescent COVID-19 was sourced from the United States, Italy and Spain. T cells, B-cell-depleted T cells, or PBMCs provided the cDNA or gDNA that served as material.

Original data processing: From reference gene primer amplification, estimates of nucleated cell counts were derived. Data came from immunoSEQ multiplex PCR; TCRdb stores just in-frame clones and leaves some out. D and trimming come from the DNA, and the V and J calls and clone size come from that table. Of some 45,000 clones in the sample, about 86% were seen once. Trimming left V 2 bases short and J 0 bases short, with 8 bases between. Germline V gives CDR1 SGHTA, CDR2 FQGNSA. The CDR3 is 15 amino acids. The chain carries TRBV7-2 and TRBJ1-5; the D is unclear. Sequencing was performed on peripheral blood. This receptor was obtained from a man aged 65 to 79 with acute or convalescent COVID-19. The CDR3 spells CASSLYGGSNQPQHF. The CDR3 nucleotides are TGTGCCAGCAGCTTATACGGTGGTAGCAATCAGCCCCAGCATTTT.